This section outlines one TCR beta chain sequence together with its context. There is no known antigen for this receptor. The entry originates in a study of CXCR3-negative and CXCR3-positive naive CD8 T cells (dated by TCRdb to the late 2010s). For the wider study: In total, 120 million to 150 million TRB reads were obtained, corresponding to roughly 1.5 +/- 0.3 million reads per library. The diversity and physicochemical repertoire analyses included about a dozen donors pooled from two independent experiments. For the TRBV-TRBJ cluster analysis, the naive subsets came from a handful of donors, while the memory cells came from 3 donors.

Reads for this sample came from a NextSeq 550. The Human TCR Profiling Kit (MiLaboratory) was used to prepare UMI-labeled 5' RACE TRB cDNA libraries. The full amount of extracted RNA was used for cDNA synthesis, and the full amount of resulting cDNA was used for PCR amplification. The libraries were made side by side, with each library going through the same number of PCR cycles. The study's processing was this. With a requirement of at least two reads per UMI, MIGEC and MiXCR extracted about 50,000 +/- 10,000 unique UMI-labeled TRB cDNA molecules per library. On average, approximately 40,000 +/- 10,000 functional in-frame TRB CDR3 nucleotide clonotypes lacking stop codons were found per library. After downsampling to 5000 UMI-labeled TRB molecules per sample, diversity metrics, including normalized Shannon-Wiener and Chao1, were computed in VDJtools. VDJtools was used to calculate clonotype-size-weighted physicochemical properties of the central five CDR3 residues, namely interaction energy, strength, volume and Kidera factor 4. TCRdb reprocessed the raw reads; every CDR3 protein sequence is a single record, and DNA is not supplied. The V and J calls were determined by TCRdb, not by the authors. The sample table includes around 60,000 distinct CDR3 sequences. The leading ten clones occupy under 0.9% of the sample.

Each CD8+ T cell subset was flow-sorted in triplicate, with under 350,000 cells per subset placed directly into RLT lysis buffer. To exclude memory contaminants, naive CD8+ T cells were stringently defined as CD45RO-CCR7+CD27+CD95-. Using standard density gradient centrifugation, peripheral blood mononuclear cells were isolated from buffy coats. A FACSAria III was used to flow-sort naive CXCR3-negative and CXCR3-positive CD8+ T cells. An RNeasy Mini Kit was used to extract total RNA from the sorted cells. Per the germline V gene, MNHEY is the CDR1 and SVGEGT is the CDR2. From cysteine to phenylalanine, the CDR3 is 12 amino acids long. No DNA has been recorded. The study at large found these results: Naive CXCR3-negative and CXCR3-positive cells from the same donor showed similar TRBV-TRBJ usage, whereas memory cells showed distinct patterns. Freshly isolated PBMCs were used for most assays because CXCR3 expression went down partially after cryopreservation. Comparably high repertoire diversity was found in both naive subsets, whereas much lower repertoire diversity was found in memory CD8+ T cells. Compared with CXCR3-negative naive cells, CXCR3-positive naive cells had TRB CDR3s with higher hydrophobicity (lower Kidera factor 4), lower energy, and higher strength and volume indices. Because surface CD5, which is linked to self-reactivity in mice, was comparable between the naive subsets, TCR interaction strength was also inferred from TRB CDR3 physicochemical properties.

Sequencing input: naive CXCR3+ CD8+ T cells from blood. In the paper's terms, the cell subset or site label means: CD45RO-CCR7+CD27+CD95- naive CD8+ T cells expressing CXCR3 (TNR3+). The chain couples TRBV6-2 or TRBV6-3 to TRBJ2-7. The source is a human donor in good health. Some clones in this sample may be carry-over from other donors' samples. CDR3 region: CASSHPTHEQYF.